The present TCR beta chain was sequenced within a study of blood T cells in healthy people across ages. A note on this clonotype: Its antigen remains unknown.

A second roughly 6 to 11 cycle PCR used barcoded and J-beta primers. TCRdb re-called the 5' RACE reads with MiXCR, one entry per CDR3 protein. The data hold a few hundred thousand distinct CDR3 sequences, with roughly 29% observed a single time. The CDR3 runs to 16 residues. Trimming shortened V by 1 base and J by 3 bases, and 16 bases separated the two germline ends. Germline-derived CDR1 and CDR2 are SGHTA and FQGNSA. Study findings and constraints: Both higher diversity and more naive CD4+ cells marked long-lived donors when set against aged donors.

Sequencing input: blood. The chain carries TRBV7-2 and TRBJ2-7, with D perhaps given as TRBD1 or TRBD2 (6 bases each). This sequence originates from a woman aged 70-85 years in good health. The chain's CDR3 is CASSLEGGIGYYEQYF. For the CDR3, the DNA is TGTGCCAGCAGCTTAGAGGGGGGAATAGGCTACTACGAGCAGTACTTC.